This T cell receptor (beta chain) was identified during a study of cytotoxic CD8 clonotypes in ibrutinib-treated CLL (dated by TCRdb to about 2021). For context, the study as a whole: The cohort included about 15 treatment-naive and approximately twelve relapsed/refractory patients; roughly 17 were IGHV unmutated. Responses were partial in some 24 patients and complete in 2; after median about 70 months follow-up, some 15 stayed in remission and some twelve progressed. Samples at response were collected after a median of approximately twelve months of treatment, with a range of about 6 to 36 months. On average, each sample had hundreds of thousands of productive templates and approximately 85,000 productive rearrangements. Longitudinal samples were available for about 30% of the roughly 86 trial participants. Cryopreserved peripheral blood mononuclear cells were collected before treatment, at response, and at either disease progression or sustained remission. Every remission and progressive disease sample was obtained while ibrutinib was still being received by the patients.

The time point label corresponds to: 12 months on ibrutinib. About 2 micrograms of genomic DNA were extracted from cryopreserved PBMCs for TCR beta library preparation. High-throughput TCR beta sequencing was performed on longitudinal blood samples from CLL patients receiving ibrutinib monotherapy. The patients took part in an open-label, single-center phase 2 trial of ibrutinib monotherapy. On this clone itself: Its antigen specificity is not known. No base-level quality is on record; no much larger clone is a single base apart.

Reading from cysteine to phenylalanine, the CDR3 counts 14 amino acids. Of all the DNA, just the CDR3 is kept, 42 bases in frame from base 1. According to the germline V gene, CDR1 reads ENHRY and CDR2 reads SYGVKD. Trimming removed 4 bases from V and 5 bases from J, leaving 12 bases between the germline ends. Beyond this particular receptor, the publication reports: Lymph node repertoires were not examined, and the timing of sampling was not matched between patients in sustained remission and those whose disease progressed. At baseline, clonality was higher than in age-matched healthy donors and showed a strong correlation with circulating CD8+ T-cell counts. Public clonotypes were found to be uncommon and were observed to contract or remain stable during treatment; the increase in clonality was shown to reflect expansion of private clonotypes at ibrutinib response. Clonality increased at ibrutinib response, stayed stable in sustained remission, and fell back toward baseline at progression.

A MiSeq instrument was used for deep resolution sequencing, which targeted depths ranging from 1 in 1 million up to 1 in 200,000 T cells, with coverage averaging 10x for each clonotype. The immunoSEQ hsTCRB Kit was used to generate TCR beta libraries. The authors processed their data as follows. The data were analyzed with ImmunoSEQ Analyzer and ImmunoSEQ Data Assistant, and V, D and J gene assignments followed IMGT definitions. Clonality, which ranges from 0 to 1, was calculated as one minus the normalized Shannon entropy of productive rearrangement frequencies. Only overrepresented clonotypes making up at least 0.05% of the repertoire of each patient were included in the public clonotype analysis. About a dozen age-matched healthy donor repertoires from immuneACCESS were used as controls for clonality. TCRdb carries this immuneACCESS record with in-frame sequences only. Its versions omit some clonotypes, under half of them owing to an unresolved V gene in the studies checked, with the rest unexplained. Clonal size and the V and J genes are those of that table, whereas D and trimming came from the DNA. The sample table lists under 150,000 clones, 75% to 95% of them with a count of one. About 10% of the sample belongs to the ten largest clones.

This TCR was sampled from a human donor with chronic lymphocytic leukemia. The sequence is built from TRBV10-3 and TRBJ1-5; the D gene is not confidently resolved. This specimen consisted of PBMCs, obtained after 12 months of ibrutinib treatment. CDR3 sequence: CAISARVLDQPQHF. The DNA is as follows: TGTGCCATCAGTGCCCGGGTCTTAGATCAGCCCCAGCATTTT.